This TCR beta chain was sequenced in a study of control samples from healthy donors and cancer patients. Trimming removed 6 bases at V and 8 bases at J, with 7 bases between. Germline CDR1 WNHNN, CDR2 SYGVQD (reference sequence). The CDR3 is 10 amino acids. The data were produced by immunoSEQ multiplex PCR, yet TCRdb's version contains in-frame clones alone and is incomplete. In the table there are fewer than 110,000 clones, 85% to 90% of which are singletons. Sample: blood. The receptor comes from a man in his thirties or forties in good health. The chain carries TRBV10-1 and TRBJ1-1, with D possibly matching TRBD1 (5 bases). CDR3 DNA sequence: TGCGCCAGCAGGGGGACGGAAGCTTTCTTT. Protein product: CASRGTEAFF.